One and the same sample provided the 4 T cell receptor beta chains below, sequenced in a study of OX40 agonist ivuxolimab in advanced cancers. Clones were sequenced by immunoSEQ multiplex PCR, and TCRdb holds only the in-frame ones, with some missing. Of about 36,000 clones in the sample, 88% were seen once. Material: CD4+ or CD8+ T cells sorted from blood, obtained in a trial of the OX40 agonist ivuxolimab. These receptors came from an adult with an advanced solid tumor such as melanoma, head and neck, liver or kidney cancer.

The chain couples TRBV11-2 to TRBJ2-5; 9 nucleotides align to TRBD2. CDR1 and CDR2 from the germline V gene are SGHAT and FQNNGV. The CDR3 length is 16 residues. V dropped 4 bases and J dropped 5; count of bases not matched to a gene: 11. The CDR3 nucleotides read TGTGCCAGCAGCTCACCTCGCGGGGGGGCGTGGGAGACCCAGTACTTC. Protein product: CASSSPRGGAWETQYF. Drawing the rest from reference TRBV11-2 and TRBJ2-5, the complete variable domain is EAGVAQSPRYKIIEKRQSVAFWCNPISGHATLYWYQQILGQGPKLLIQFQNNGVVDDSQLPKDRFSAERLKGVDSTLKIQPAKLEDSAVYLCASSSPRGGAWETQYFGPGTRLLVL.

V gene TRBV27 combines with J gene TRBJ2-7; 9 bases match TRBD1. In germline, CDR1 is MNHEY, CDR2 SMNVEV (reference sequence). Trimming removed 3 bases from V and 5 bases from J; junction bases left unmatched: 5. The CDR3 is made up of 14 amino acids. CDR3 amino acids: CASSLDRGLHEQYF. The CDR3 DNA reads TGTGCCAGCAGTTTGGACAGGGGCCTACACGAGCAGTACTTC.

CDR3 bases: TGTGCCAGCAGTGATTGGACAGGGTCTGAAGCTTTCTTT. Its translation is CASSDWTGSEAFF. This chain connects TRBV25-1 to TRBJ1-1; 8 positions match TRBD1. CDR3 length: 13 amino acids. Unmatched junction bases numbered 3, after V lost 3 bases and J lost 6 bases. CDR1 and CDR2 from the germline V gene are MGHDK and SYGVNS.

This clone was detected once. V usage is TRBV28 and J usage is TRBJ2-3, with 8 bases fitting TRBD1. The CDR3 loop spans 15 amino acids. In germline, CDR1 is MDHEN, CDR2 SYDVKM. The J segment lost 1 base and the V segment lost 5 bases, leaving 5 bases of the junction unmatched. The CDR3 nucleotides read TGTGCCAGCAGTGGTCAGGGGGCTGGCACAGATACGCAGTATTTT. This translates into CASSGQGAGTDTQYF.